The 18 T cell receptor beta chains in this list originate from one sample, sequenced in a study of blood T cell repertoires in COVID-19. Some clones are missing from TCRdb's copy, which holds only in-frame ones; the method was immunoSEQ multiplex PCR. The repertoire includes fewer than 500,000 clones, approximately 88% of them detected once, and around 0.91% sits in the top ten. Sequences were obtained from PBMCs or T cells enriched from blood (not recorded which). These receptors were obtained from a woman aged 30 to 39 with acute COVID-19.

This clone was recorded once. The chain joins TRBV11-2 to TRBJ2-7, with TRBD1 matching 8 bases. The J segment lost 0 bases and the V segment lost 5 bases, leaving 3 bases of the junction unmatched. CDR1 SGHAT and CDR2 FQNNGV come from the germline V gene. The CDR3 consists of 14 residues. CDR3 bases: TGTGCCAGCAGCCCTGGGACAGGCTCCTACGAGCAGTACTTC. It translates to CASSPGTGSYEQYF.

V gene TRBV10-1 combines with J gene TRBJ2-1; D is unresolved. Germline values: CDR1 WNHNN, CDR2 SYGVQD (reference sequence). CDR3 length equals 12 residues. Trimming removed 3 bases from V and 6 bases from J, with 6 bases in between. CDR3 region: CASSETGNEQFF. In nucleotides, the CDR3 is TGCGCCAGCAGTGAAACGGGCAATGAGCAGTTCTTC.

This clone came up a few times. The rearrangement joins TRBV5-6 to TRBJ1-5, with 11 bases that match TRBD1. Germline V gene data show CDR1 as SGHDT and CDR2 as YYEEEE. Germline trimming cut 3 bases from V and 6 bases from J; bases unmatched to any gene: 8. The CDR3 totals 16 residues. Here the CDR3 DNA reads TGTGCCAGCAGCTCCCAACCGGGACAGGGGGTTCAGCCCCAGCATTTT. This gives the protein CASSSQPGQGVQPQHF.

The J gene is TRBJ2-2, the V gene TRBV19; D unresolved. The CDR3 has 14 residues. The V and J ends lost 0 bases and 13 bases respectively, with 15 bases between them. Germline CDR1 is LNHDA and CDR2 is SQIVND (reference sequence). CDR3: CASSIDPEALWLFF. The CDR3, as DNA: TGTGCCAGTAGTATAGATCCTGAGGCCCTTTGGCTGTTTTTT.

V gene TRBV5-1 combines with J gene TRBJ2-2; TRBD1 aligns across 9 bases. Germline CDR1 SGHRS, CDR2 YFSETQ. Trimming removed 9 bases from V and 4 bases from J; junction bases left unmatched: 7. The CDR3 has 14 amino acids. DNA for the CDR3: TGCGCCACCGGACAGGGGCTCGTCACCGGGGAGCTGTTTTTT. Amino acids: CATGQGLVTGELFF.

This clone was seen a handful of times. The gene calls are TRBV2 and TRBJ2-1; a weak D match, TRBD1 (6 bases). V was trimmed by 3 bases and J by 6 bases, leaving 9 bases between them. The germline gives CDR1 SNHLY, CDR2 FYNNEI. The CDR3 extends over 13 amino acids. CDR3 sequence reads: CASSEDRLNEQFF. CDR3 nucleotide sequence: TGTGCCAGCAGTGAGGACAGACTCAATGAGCAGTTCTTC.

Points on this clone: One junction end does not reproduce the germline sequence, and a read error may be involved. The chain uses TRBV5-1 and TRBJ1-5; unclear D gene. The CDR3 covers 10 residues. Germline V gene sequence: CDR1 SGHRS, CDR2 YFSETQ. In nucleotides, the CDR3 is TGCGCCAGCCGCTTCTGGCCCCAGCATTTT. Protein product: CASRFWPQHF.

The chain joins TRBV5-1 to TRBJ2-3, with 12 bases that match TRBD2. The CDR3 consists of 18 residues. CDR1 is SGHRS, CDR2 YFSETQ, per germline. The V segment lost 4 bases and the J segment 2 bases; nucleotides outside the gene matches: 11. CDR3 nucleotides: TGCGCCAGCAGCCAAAGAGCCGGGACTAGCGGGTACACAGATACGCAGTATTTT. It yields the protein CASSQRAGTSGYTDTQYF. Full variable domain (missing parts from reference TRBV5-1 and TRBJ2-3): KAGVTQTPRYLIKTRGQQVTLSCSPISGHRSVSWYQQTPGQGLQFLFEYFSETQRNKGNFPGRFSGRQFSNSRSEMNVSTLELGDSALYLCASSQRAGTSGYTDTQYFGPGTRLTVL.

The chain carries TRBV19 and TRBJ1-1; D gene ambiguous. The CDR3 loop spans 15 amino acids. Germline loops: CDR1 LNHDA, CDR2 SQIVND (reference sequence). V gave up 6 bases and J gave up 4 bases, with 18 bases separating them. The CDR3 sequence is CASRPLSRAGTEAFF. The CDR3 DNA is TGTGCCAGTAGACCCCTTTCGAGGGCCGGCACTGAAGCTTTCTTT.

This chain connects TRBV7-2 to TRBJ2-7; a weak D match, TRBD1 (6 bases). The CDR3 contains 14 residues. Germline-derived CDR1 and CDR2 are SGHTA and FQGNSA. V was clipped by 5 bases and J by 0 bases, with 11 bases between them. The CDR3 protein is CASSTGTASYEQYF. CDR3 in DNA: TGTGCCAGCAGCACAGGGACCGCCTCCTACGAGCAGTACTTC.

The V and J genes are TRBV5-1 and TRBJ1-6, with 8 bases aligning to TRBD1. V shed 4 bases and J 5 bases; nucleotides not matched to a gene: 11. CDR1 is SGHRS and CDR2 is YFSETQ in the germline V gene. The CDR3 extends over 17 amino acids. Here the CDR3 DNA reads TGCGCCAGCAGCCTGGTACAGGGGGGATTTGATAATTCACCCCTCCACTTT. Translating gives CASSLVQGGFDNSPLHF. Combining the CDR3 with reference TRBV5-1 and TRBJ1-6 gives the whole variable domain KAGVTQTPRYLIKTRGQQVTLSCSPISGHRSVSWYQQTPGQGLQFLFEYFSETQRNKGNFPGRFSGRQFSNSRSEMNVSTLELGDSALYLCASSLVQGGFDNSPLHFGNGTRLTVT.

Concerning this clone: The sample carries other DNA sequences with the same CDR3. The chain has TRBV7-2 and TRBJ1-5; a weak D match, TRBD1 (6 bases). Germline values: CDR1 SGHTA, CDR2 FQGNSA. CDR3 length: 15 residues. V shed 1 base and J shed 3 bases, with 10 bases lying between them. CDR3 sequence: CASSLGWGPNQPQHF. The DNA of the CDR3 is TGTGCCAGCAGCTTAGGATGGGGGCCCAATCAGCCCCAGCATTTT.

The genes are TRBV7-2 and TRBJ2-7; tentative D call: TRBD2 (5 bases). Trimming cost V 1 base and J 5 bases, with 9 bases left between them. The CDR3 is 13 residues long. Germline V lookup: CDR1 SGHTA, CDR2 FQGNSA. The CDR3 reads CASSLVPEDEQYF. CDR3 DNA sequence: TGTGCCAGCAGCTTAGTCCCGGAGGACGAGCAGTACTTC.

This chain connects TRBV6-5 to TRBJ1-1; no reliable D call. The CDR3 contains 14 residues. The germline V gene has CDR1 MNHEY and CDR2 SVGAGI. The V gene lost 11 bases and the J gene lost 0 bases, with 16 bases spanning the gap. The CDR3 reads CAGRLRGVNTEAFF. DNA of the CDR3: TGTGCCGGGCGATTACGGGGTGTGAACACTGAAGCTTTCTTT.

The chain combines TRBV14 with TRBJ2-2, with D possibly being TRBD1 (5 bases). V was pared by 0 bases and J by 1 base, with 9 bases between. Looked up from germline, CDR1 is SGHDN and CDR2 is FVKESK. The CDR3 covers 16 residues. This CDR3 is CASSQDRVKNTGELFF. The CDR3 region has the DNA TGTGCCAGCAGCCAAGACAGGGTAAAGAACACCGGGGAGCTGTTTTTT. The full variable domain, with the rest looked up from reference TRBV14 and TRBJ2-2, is EAGVTQFPSHSVIEKGQTVTLRCDPISGHDNLYWYRRVMGKEIKFLLHFVKESKQDESGMPNNRFLAERTGGTYSTLKVQPAELEDSGVYFCASSQDRVKNTGELFFGEGSRLTVL.

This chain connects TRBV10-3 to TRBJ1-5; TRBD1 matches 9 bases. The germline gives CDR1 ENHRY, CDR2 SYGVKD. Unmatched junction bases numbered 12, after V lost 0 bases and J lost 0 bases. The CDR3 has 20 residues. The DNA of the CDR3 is TGTGCCATCAGTGAGTCACCGGGACAGGGAAGGGGGGCTAGCAATCAGCCCCAGCATTTT. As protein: CAISESPGQGRGASNQPQHF.

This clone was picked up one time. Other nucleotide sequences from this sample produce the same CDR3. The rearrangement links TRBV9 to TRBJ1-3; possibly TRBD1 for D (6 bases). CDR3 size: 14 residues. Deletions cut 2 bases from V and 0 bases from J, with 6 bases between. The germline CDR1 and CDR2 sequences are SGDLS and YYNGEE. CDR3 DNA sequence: TGTGCCAGCAGCGTGACAGGCTCTGGAAACACCATATATTTT. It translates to CASSVTGSGNTIYF.

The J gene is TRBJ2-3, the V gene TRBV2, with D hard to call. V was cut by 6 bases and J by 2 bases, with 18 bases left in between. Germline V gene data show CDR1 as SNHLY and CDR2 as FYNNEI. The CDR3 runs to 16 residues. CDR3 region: CASRTDLTRYTDTQYF. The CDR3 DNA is TGTGCCAGCAGGACCGACCTGACACGCTACACAGATACGCAGTATTTT.